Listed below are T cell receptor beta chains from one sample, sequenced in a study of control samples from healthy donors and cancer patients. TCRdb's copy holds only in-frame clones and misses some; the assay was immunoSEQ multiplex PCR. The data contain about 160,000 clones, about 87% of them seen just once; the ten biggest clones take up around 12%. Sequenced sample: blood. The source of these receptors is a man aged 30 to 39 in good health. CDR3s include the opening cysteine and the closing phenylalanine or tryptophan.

CDR3 protein: CASSPGRLSSYEQYF; J gene: TRBJ2-7; V gene: TRBV18
CDR3 protein: CASSPAANPTDTQYF; J gene: TRBJ2-3; V gene: TRBV9
CDR3 protein: CASSLAGLANYGYTF; J gene: TRBJ1-2; V gene: TRBV11-2
CDR3 protein: CASSYRRSVQLNQPQHF; J gene: TRBJ1-5; V gene: TRBV6-2/TRBV6-3
CDR3 protein: CASSPGQGAREQYF; J gene: TRBJ2-7; V gene: TRBV18
CDR3 protein: CASRQGPGYTF; J gene: TRBJ1-2; V gene: TRBV6-6
CDR3 protein: CASSFAGTGGRGNQPQHF; J gene: TRBJ1-5; V gene: TRBV4-1
CDR3 protein: CATSDSTVNSPLHF; J gene: TRBJ1-6; V gene: TRBV24-1
CDR3 protein: CASSLASGRGNTEAFF; J gene: TRBJ1-1; V gene: TRBV5-5
CDR3 protein: CASSSGLESKDTQYF; J gene: TRBJ2-3; V gene: TRBV13
CDR3 protein: CASSLKSGAPGQYF; J gene: TRBJ2-7; V gene: TRBV7-2
CDR3 protein: CASARGTEKLFF; J gene: TRBJ1-4; V gene: TRBV25-1
CDR3 protein: CASSTRTPANTEAFF; J gene: TRBJ1-1; V gene: TRBV6-5
CDR3 protein: CASSLRDEQFF; J gene: TRBJ2-1; V gene: TRBV12-3/TRBV12-4
CDR3 protein: CASKGEGNQPQHF; J gene: TRBJ1-5; V gene: TRBV6-5
CDR3 protein: CATSRKVRGARTEAFF; J gene: TRBJ1-1; V gene: TRBV15
CDR3 protein: CASSEIGQPHYGYTF; J gene: TRBJ1-2; V gene: TRBV6-1
CDR3 protein: CATSRDRWESYEQYF; J gene: TRBJ2-7; V gene: TRBV15
CDR3 protein: CASSPLTSLGELFF; J gene: TRBJ2-2; V gene: TRBV6-5
CDR3 protein: CASSVVEAAGELFF; J gene: TRBJ2-2; V gene: TRBV9
CDR3 protein: CASRDHLSGNTIYF; J gene: TRBJ1-3; V gene: TRBV2
CDR3 protein: CASSPDISYNEQFF; J gene: TRBJ2-1; V gene: TRBV3-1/TRBV3-2
CDR3 protein: CASSPGQGYYEQYF; J gene: TRBJ2-7; V gene: TRBV21-1
CDR3 protein: CASSQNRGPNTGELFF; J gene: TRBJ2-2; V gene: TRBV18
CDR3 protein: CASSRPSYEQYF; J gene: TRBJ2-7; V gene: TRBV21-1
CDR3 protein: CASSHIFQGTETQYF; J gene: TRBJ2-5; V gene: TRBV14
CDR3 protein: CSASPSGTGKIGGYTF; J gene: TRBJ1-2; V gene: TRBV20-1
CDR3 protein: CASSLGSGQEQAFF; J gene: TRBJ1-1; V gene: TRBV7-9
CDR3 protein: CAGGTPRGHEQFF; J gene: TRBJ2-1; V gene: TRBV19
CDR3 protein: CASSQGAGTEAFF; J gene: TRBJ1-1; V gene: TRBV3-1/TRBV3-2
CDR3 protein: CASSPDRGYGYTF; J gene: TRBJ1-2; V gene: TRBV7-9
CDR3 protein: CASSQEAGTDTQYF; J gene: TRBJ2-3; V gene: TRBV3-1/TRBV3-2
CDR3 protein: CASSPRGLDNSPLHF; J gene: TRBJ1-6; V gene: TRBV27
CDR3 protein: CASSLGEGRYTF; J gene: TRBJ1-2; V gene: TRBV12-3/TRBV12-4
CDR3 protein: CAISGTENTEAFF; J gene: TRBJ1-1; V gene: TRBV10-3
CDR3 protein: CASSLEGLETQYF; J gene: TRBJ2-5; V gene: TRBV7-8
CDR3 protein: CASRGVSYEQYF; J gene: TRBJ2-7; V gene: TRBV28
CDR3 protein: CASSQGSGLADEQYF; J gene: TRBJ2-7; V gene: TRBV3-1/TRBV3-2
CDR3 protein: CASSGTVHSPLHF; J gene: TRBJ1-6; V gene: TRBV2
CDR3 protein: CASSITHGYTF; J gene: TRBJ1-2; V gene: TRBV19
CDR3 protein: CASSHRDREKLFF; J gene: TRBJ1-4; V gene: TRBV4-1
CDR3 protein: CASSVTSTPGETQYF; J gene: TRBJ2-5; V gene: TRBV9